Sequencing of this T cell receptor (beta chain) was carried out in a study of Ad26.COV2.S vaccination and SARS-CoV-2 variants. Across the study: Administration of Ad26.COV2.S was intramuscular, either once or twice 56 days apart.

CDR3 length: 14 amino acids. V was pared by 7 bases and J by 6 bases, with 9 bases of the junction left unmatched. Germline CDR1 reads MNHEY; CDR2 reads SMNVEV (reference sequence). As regards this clone: Its cognate antigen is unknown.

Study-wide points: People given the vaccine had a wider spike-specific TCR breadth than placebo recipients did.

The repertoire was sequenced with immunoSEQ multiplex PCR; TCRdb's copy has only in-frame clones and lacks some. The table lists about 450,000 clones, approximately 92% of them singletons. Documented treatment: some 19 received Ad26.COV2.S at low or high dose, single or two shots; 5 received placebo; per-sample allocation not given. Vaccine and placebo recipients were sampled on day 63 after the first injection. The administered vaccine (an Ad26 vector) expressed Wuhan-strain SARS-CoV-2 spike. The material was peripheral blood, obtained in a trial of Ad26.COV2.S vaccine versus placebo. The rearrangement uses TRBV27 and TRBJ2-3; 8 nucleotides match TRBD1. The sequence derives from a person between 18 and 65 years old who received the Ad26.COV2.S COVID-19 vaccine or a placebo. The CDR3 loop is CASKVRTGWDTQYF. CDR3 in DNA: TGTGCCAGCAAGGTTAGGACAGGGTGGGATACGCAGTATTTT.